Listed below are T cell receptor beta chains from one sample, sequenced in a study of cytomegalovirus exposure and HLA in healthy donors. Repertoires were generated with immunoSEQ multiplex PCR, while TCRdb's copy carries only in-frame clones and drops some. The table has approximately 140,000 clones, roughly 86% seen once. Material: PBMCs. All receptors derive from a man younger than 35 in good health and CMV-seropositive. Each CDR3 is given with its conserved first and last residue. The D gene is left open where the match is weak. A clone size is listed for some rows: how often the clone was seen (once, few, many), or a class if it is expanded.

d_call	v_call	cdr3_length	clone_size	j_call	cdr3_nt	cdr3_aa
TRBD1	TRBV11-3	14	-	TRBJ2-7	TGTGCCAGCAGCTTAGGGGCAGGGGGCTTGGAGCAGTACTTC	CASSLGAGGLEQYF
TRBD2	TRBV9	15	-	TRBJ2-3	TGTGCCAGCAGCGTAGACGGGAGGGAGACAGATACGCAGTATTTT	CASSVDGRETDTQYF
-	TRBV27	16	-	TRBJ1-2	TGTGCCAGCACCCCAGACAGATTGTCAATCAACTATGGCTACACCTTC	CASTPDRLSINYGYTF
TRBD2	TRBV10-2	15	-	TRBJ2-7	TGCGCCAGCAGCGAGGGACTAGCGGGGCCCTACGAGCAGTACTTC	CASSEGLAGPYEQYF
-	TRBV6-6	16	-	TRBJ1-1	TGTGCCAGCAGTTACTCGGGGCGGGGGGCGACGGCCGAAGCTTTCTTT	CASSYSGRGATAEAFF
-	TRBV9	14	few	TRBJ2-1	TGTGCCAGCAGCGTATTGGGAGGCTACAATGAGCAGTTCTTC	CASSVLGGYNEQFF
-	TRBV2	16	-	TRBJ1-6	TGTGCCAGCAGTCAGGCGGGGGCTGACCGTAATTCACCCCTCCACTTT	CASSQAGADRNSPLHF
TRBD1	TRBV6-1	14	-	TRBJ1-3	TGTGCCAGCAGACCCGGGACAGCTGGAAACACCATATATTTT	CASRPGTAGNTIYF
-	TRBV6-6	16	-	TRBJ1-3	TGTGCCAGCAGTTACTCGAGAGGGCTCGGTGGAAACACCATATATTTT	CASSYSRGLGGNTIYF
-	TRBV6-5	11	few	TRBJ1-1	TGTGCCAGCAGGCGGGGGACTGAAGCTTTCTTT	CASRRGTEAFF
TRBD1	TRBV15	17	-	TRBJ1-1	TGTGCCACCAGCAGAGAGCCAGGGGGCAACACCAACACTGAAGCTTTCTTT	CATSREPGGNTNTEAFF
-	TRBV29-1	14	-	TRBJ2-1	TGCAGCGTTGAAGAACGAGGGGGTGTAGGTGAGCAGTTCTTC	CSVEERGGVGEQFF
-	TRBV6-5	15	many	TRBJ2-7	TGTGCCAGCAGCCAGGGTGCCCTAGACCTCTACGAGCAGTACTTC	CASSQGALDLYEQYF
TRBD1	TRBV27	14	-	TRBJ2-1	TGTGCCAGCAGTCTTCAGGGGGCGCAAAATGAGCAGTTCTTC	CASSLQGAQNEQFF
-	TRBV4-1	16	-	TRBJ2-2	TGCGCCAGCAGCCAAGATACAAGGGGAGGCACCGGGGAGCTGTTTTTT	CASSQDTRGGTGELFF
-	TRBV2	13	-	TRBJ1-4	TGTGCCAGCACGGTCAGCACGGGGGAAAAACTGTTTTTT	CASTVSTGEKLFF
-	TRBV4-1	14	few	TRBJ2-7	TGCGCCAGCAGCCAAGACGGCCGGGCCTACGAGCAGTACTTC	CASSQDGRAYEQYF
TRBD2	TRBV6-5	16	-	TRBJ2-2	TGTGCCAGCAGTTACGTAGCGGGGGTTAACACCGGGGAGCTGTTTTTT	CASSYVAGVNTGELFF
TRBD1	TRBV9	13	-	TRBJ1-2	TGTGCCAGCAGGACAGGGAGCTCCTATGGCTACACCTTC	CASRTGSSYGYTF
-	TRBV11-2	19	-	TRBJ1-2	TGTGCCAGCAGCTTACCAATGAGGCAGCTACTTGTCGGGATCTATGGCTACACCTTC	CASSLPMRQLLVGIYGYTF
-	TRBV7-6	16	-	TRBJ1-1	TGTGCCAGCAGCCCCTACAAAGACAGCCCGAACACTGAAGCTTTCTTT	CASSPYKDSPNTEAFF
-	TRBV9	14	-	TRBJ2-1	TGTGCCAGCAGCGTTGGAGGGGGGGCTAATGAGCAGTTCTTC	CASSVGGGANEQFF
TRBD2	TRBV5-1	15	-	TRBJ2-1	TGCGCCAGCAGCCGACTAGCGGGAGGGTGGAATGAGCAGTTCTTC	CASSRLAGGWNEQFF
-	TRBV30	15	-	TRBJ1-3	TGTGCCTGGAGTGGGCAGGGGAACTCTGGAAACACCATATATTTT	CAWSGQGNSGNTIYF
-	TRBV28	16	-	TRBJ2-2	TGTGCCAGCAGCCCCCACACAGGCTGGAACACCGGGGAGCTGTTTTTT	CASSPHTGWNTGELFF
TRBD2	TRBV5-1	17	-	TRBJ2-5	TGCGCCAGCAGCTTGGGGACTAGCGGGGGGCCGCAAGAGACCCAGTACTTC	CASSLGTSGGPQETQYF
-	TRBV9	11	-	TRBJ1-2	TGTGCCAGCAGCGGCGGCTATGGCTACACCTTC	CASSGGYGYTF
-	TRBV7-8	17	-	TRBJ1-3	TGTGCCAGCAGCTTAGCGGGGGGGACCGCTATTGGAAACACCATATATTTT	CASSLAGGTAIGNTIYF
-	TRBV5-8	16	-	TRBJ1-5	TGTGCCAGCAGCTTGATGCCAACTTATAGCAATCAGCCCCAGCATTTT	CASSLMPTYSNQPQHF
-	TRBV21-1	16	-	TRBJ2-7	TGTGCCAGCACTAACATCCCGGGACATCATTCCTACGAGCAGTACTTC	CASTNIPGHHSYEQYF
TRBD2	TRBV5-1	14	-	TRBJ2-3	TGCGCCAGCAGCTCCGGGACTAGGACAGATACGCAGTATTTT	CASSSGTRTDTQYF
-	TRBV18	15	-	TRBJ2-1	TGTGCCAGCTCACCACCAGTGAGCTCCTACAATGAGCAGTTCTTC	CASSPPVSSYNEQFF
TRBD1	TRBV7-8	17	-	TRBJ1-2	TGTGCCAGCAGCTTAGGCCCGGGACAGGGCCTTAACTATGGCTACACCTTC	CASSLGPGQGLNYGYTF
TRBD2	TRBV29-1	15	-	TRBJ2-3	TGCAGCGTTGCCACTAGCGGGATTAGCACAGATACGCAGTATTTT	CSVATSGISTDTQYF
-	TRBV30	12	-	TRBJ1-4	TGTGCCTGGAGTAGAGAGGGAGGAAAACTGTTTTTT	CAWSREGGKLFF